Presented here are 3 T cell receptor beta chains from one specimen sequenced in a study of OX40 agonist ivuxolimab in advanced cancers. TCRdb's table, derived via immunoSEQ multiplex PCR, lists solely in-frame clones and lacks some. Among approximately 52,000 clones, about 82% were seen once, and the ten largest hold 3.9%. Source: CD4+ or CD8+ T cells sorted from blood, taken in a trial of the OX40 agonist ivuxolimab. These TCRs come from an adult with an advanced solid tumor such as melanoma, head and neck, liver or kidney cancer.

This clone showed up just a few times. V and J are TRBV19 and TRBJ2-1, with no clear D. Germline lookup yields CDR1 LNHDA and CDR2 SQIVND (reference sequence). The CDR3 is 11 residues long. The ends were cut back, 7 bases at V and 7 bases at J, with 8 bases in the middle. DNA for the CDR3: TGTGCCAGTATCGGCCGGAATGAGCAGTTCTTC. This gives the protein CASIGRNEQFF.

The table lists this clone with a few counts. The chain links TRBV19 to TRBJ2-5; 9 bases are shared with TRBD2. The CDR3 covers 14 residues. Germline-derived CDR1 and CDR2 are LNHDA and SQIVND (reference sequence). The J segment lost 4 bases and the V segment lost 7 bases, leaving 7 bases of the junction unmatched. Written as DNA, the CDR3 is TGTGCCAGTAAACCAGCGGGGGGCCCAGAGACCCAGTACTTC. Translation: CASKPAGGPETQYF.

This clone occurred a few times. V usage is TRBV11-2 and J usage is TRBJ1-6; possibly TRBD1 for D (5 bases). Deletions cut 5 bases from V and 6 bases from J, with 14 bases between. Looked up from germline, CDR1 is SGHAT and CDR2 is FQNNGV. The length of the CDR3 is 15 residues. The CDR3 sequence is CASSAPGGGNSPLHF. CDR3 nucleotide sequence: TGTGCCAGCAGCGCGCCCGGGGGAGGTAATTCACCCCTCCACTTT.